This T cell receptor beta chain was documented in a study of T cell responses to AZD1222 COVID-19 vaccine. Germline V lookup: CDR1 LGHDT, CDR2 YNNKEL (reference sequence). V shed 2 bases and J 13 bases; nucleotides not matched to a gene: 10. This CDR3 is 16 amino acids long. Repertoires were generated with immunoSEQ multiplex PCR, while TCRdb's copy carries only in-frame clones and drops some. The table has some 130,000 clones, almost 85% seen once. The chain uses TRBV3-1 (or the pseudogene TRBV3-2) and TRBJ1-6; 11 nucleotides line up with TRBD1. This clonotype was obtained from an adult who received the MenACWY meningococcal vaccine as a control. Sequences were derived from peripheral blood, sampled 28 days after the second dose of the MenACWY control vaccine. CDR3: CASSQRRGQGVRPLHF. DNA of the CDR3: TGTGCCAGCAGCCAACGAAGGGGACAGGGGGTTAGGCCCCTCCACTTT.